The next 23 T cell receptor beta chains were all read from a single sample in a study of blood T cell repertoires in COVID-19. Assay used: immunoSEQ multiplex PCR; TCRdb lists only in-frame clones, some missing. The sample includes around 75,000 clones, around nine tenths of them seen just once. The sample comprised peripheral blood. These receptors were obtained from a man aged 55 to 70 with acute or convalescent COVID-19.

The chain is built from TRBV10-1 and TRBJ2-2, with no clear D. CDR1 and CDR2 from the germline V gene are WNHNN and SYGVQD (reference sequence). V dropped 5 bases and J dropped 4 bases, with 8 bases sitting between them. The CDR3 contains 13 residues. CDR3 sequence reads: CASSFYPTGELFF. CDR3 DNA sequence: TGCGCCAGCAGTTTTTATCCCACCGGGGAGCTGTTTTTT.

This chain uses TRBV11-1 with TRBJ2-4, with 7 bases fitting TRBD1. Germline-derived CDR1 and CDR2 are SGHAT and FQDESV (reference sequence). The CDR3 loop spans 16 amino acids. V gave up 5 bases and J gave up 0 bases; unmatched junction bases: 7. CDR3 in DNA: TGTGCCAGCAGCGACGACAGGGCGGCAGCCAAAAACATTCAGTACTTC. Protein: CASSDDRAAAKNIQYF.

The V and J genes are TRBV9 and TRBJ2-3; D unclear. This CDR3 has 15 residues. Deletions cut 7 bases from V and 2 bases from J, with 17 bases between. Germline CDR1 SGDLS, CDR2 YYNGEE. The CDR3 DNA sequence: TGTGCCAGCTCCTCTCTCCAGGCCCCCACAGATACGCAGTATTTT. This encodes CASSSLQAPTDTQYF.

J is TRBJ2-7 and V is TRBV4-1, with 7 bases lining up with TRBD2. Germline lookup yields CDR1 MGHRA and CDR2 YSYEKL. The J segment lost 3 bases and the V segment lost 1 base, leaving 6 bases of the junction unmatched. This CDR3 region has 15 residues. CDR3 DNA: TGCGCCAGCAGCCAAGCAATGCGGGAGCACTACGAGCAGTACTTC. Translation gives CASSQAMREHYEQYF.

The CDR3 nucleotides read TGCGCCAGCAGTGAGTTAACAGGCGTTAGCACTGGGGCTTTCTTT. Translation gives CASSELTGVSTGAFF. V gene TRBV10-2 combines with J gene TRBJ1-1, with a weak D call TRBD1 (5 bases). Germline loops: CDR1 WSHSY, CDR2 SAAADI. This CDR3 has 15 residues. The V gene lost 1 base and the J gene lost 11 bases, with 20 bases spanning the gap.

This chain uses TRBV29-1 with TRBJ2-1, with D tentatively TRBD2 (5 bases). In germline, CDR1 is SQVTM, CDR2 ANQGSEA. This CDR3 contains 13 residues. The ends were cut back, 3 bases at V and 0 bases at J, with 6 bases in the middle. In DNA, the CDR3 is TGCAGCGTTGAGGGGAGCTCCTACAATGAGCAGTTCTTC. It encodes CSVEGSSYNEQFF.

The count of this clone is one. CDR3 coding DNA: TGTGCCAGCAGCTTCGCGTCACTCAGGGATGTGGGTCAGCCCCAGCATTTT. This gives the protein CASSFASLRDVGQPQHF. The chain employs TRBV7-8 and TRBJ1-5, with D possibly matching TRBD1 (5 bases). Trimming removed 3 bases at V and 6 bases at J, with 21 bases between. Germline values: CDR1 SGHVS, CDR2 FQNEAQ. CDR3 length: 17 amino acids.

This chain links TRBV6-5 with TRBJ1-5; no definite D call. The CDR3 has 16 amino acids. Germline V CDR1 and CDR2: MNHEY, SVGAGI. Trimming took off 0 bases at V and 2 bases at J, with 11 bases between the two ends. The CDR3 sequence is CASSYSRAMGNQPQHF. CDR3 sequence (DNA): TGTGCCAGCAGTTACTCGAGGGCTATGGGCAATCAGCCCCAGCATTTT.

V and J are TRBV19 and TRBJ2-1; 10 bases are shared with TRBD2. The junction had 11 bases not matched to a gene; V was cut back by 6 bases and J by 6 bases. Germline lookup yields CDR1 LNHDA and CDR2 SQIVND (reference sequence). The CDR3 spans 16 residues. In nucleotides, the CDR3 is TGTGCCAGTAGGACACCAAGCGGGGGGGTTAGCAATGAGCAGTTCTTC. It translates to CASRTPSGGVSNEQFF.

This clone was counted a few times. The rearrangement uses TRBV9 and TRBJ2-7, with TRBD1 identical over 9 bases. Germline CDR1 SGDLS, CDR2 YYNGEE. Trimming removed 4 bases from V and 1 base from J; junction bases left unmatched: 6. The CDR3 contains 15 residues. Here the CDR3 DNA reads TGTGCCAGCAGCCCGGACAGGGGTGGTTCCTACGAGCAGTACTTC. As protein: CASSPDRGGSYEQYF.

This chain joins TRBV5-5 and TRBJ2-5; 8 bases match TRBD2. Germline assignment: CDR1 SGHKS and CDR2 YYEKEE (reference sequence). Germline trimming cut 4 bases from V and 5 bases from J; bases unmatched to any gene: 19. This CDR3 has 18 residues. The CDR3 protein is CASSPRVFSGRGPETQYF. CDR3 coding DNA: TGTGCCAGCAGCCCCAGGGTTTTCAGCGGGAGAGGTCCTGAGACCCAGTACTTC.

CDR3 DNA sequence: TGTGCTAGTGGTTTGTCGGGGACCTACAATGAGCAGTTCTTC. Its protein is CASGLSGTYNEQFF. The chain couples TRBV12-5 to TRBJ2-1; possible D gene TRBD2, 5 bases. The length of the CDR3 is 14 residues. V lost 2 bases and J 2 bases, leaving 7 bases between the germline ends. Germline loops: CDR1 LGHNT, CDR2 FRNRAP.

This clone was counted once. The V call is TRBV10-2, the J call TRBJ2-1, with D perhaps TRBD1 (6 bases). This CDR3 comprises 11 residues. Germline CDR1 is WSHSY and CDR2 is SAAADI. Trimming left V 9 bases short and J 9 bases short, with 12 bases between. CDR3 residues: CASSQGPEQFF. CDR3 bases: TGCGCCAGTTCTCAGGGGCCTGAGCAGTTCTTC.

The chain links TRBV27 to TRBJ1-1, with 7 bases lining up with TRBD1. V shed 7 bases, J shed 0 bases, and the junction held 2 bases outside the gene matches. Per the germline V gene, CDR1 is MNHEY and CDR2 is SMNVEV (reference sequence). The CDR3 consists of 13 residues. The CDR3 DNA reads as TGTGCCAGCAAGGGACAGCTGAACACTGAAGCTTTCTTT. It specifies CASKGQLNTEAFF.

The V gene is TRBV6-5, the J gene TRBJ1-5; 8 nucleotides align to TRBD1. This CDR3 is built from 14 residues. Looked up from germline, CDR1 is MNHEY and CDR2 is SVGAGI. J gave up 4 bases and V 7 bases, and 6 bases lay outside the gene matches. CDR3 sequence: CASKGQGPNQPQHF. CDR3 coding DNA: TGTGCCAGCAAAGGACAGGGACCAAATCAGCCCCAGCATTTT.

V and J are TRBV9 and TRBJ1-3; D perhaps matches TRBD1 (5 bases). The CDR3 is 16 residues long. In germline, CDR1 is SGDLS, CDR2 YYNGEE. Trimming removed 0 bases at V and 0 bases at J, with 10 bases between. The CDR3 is CASSVGQLTSGNTIYF. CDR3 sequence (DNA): TGTGCCAGCAGCGTAGGACAGTTGACCTCTGGAAACACCATATATTTT.

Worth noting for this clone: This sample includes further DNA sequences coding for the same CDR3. Here the CDR3 DNA reads TGCGCCAGCAGCTTACTGTCAGGCCAAGAGACCCAGTACTTC. Its protein product is CASSLLSGQETQYF. The V and J genes are TRBV5-1 and TRBJ2-5; D ambiguous. The ends were cut back, 2 bases at V and 1 base at J, with 9 bases in the middle. CDR1 is SGHRS, CDR2 YFSETQ, per germline. The CDR3 runs 14 residues.

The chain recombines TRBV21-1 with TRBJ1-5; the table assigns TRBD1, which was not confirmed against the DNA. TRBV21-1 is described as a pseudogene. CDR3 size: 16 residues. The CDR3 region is CASSKTYRGNNQPQHF. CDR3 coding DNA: TGTGCCAGCAGCAAAACGTATAGGGGGAACAATCAGCCCCAGCATTTT.

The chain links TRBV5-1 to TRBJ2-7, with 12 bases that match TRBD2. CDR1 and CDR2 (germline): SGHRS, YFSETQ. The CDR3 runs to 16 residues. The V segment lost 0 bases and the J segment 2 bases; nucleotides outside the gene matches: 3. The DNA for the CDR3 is TGCGCCAGCAGCTTGGAGGCTAGCGGGGGGGCCTACGAGCAGTACTTC. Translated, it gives CASSLEASGGAYEQYF.

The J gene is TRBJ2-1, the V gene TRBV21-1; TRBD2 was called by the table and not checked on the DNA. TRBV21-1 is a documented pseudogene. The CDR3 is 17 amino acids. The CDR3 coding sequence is TGTGCCAGCAGCATCCCGGGACTAGCGGGGGGGGTCAATGAGCAGTTCTTC. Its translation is CASSIPGLAGGVNEQFF.

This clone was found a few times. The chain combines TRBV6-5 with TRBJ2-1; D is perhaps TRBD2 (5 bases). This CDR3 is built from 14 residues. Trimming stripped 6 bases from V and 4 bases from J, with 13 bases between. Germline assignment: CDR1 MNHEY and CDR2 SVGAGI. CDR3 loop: CASRGYGLYNEQFF. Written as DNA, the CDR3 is TGTGCCAGCAGGGGTTACGGACTGTACAATGAGCAGTTCTTC.

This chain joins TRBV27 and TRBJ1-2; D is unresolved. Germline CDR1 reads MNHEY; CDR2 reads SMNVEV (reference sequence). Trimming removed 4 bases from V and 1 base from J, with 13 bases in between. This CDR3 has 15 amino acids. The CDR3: CASSWARPDNYGYTF. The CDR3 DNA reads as TGTGCCAGCAGTTGGGCCCGACCGGATAACTATGGCTACACCTTC.

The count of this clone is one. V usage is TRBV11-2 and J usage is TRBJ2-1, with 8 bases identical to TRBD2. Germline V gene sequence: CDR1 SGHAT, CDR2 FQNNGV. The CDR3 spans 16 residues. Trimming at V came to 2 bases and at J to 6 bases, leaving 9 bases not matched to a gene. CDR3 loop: CASSLRGTSGGNEQFF. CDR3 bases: TGTGCCAGCAGCTTAAGAGGGACTAGTGGAGGCAATGAGCAGTTCTTC.